Described below is a single T cell receptor (beta chain) sequence and its context. Germline CDR1 LNHDA, CDR2 SQIVND (reference sequence). The CDR3 runs to 14 residues. Trimming cost V 3 bases and J 1 base, with 8 bases left between them. The record originates from a study of OX40 agonist ivuxolimab in advanced cancers. Repertoires were generated with immunoSEQ multiplex PCR, while TCRdb's copy carries only in-frame clones and drops some. Found here are 55,000 to 75,000 clones, 80% to 90% of them singletons; the top ten hold 1.1%. The sequence came from an adult with an advanced solid tumor such as melanoma, head and neck, liver or kidney cancer. The material sequenced was CD4+ or CD8+ T cells sorted from blood, taken in a trial of the OX40 agonist ivuxolimab. The chain links TRBV19 to TRBJ2-3; perhaps D is TRBD1 or TRBD2 (5 bases each). CDR3 loop: CASSIRGGTDTQYF. CDR3 DNA: TGTGCCAGTAGTATCCGGGGCGGCACAGATACGCAGTATTTT. Filled out from reference TRBV19 and TRBJ2-3, the complete variable domain reads DGGITQSPKYLFRKEGQNVTLSCEQNLNHDAMYWYRQDPGQGLRLIYYSQIVNDFQKGDIAEGYSVSREKKESFPLTVTSAQKNPTAFYLCASSIRGGTDTQYFGPGTRLTVL.